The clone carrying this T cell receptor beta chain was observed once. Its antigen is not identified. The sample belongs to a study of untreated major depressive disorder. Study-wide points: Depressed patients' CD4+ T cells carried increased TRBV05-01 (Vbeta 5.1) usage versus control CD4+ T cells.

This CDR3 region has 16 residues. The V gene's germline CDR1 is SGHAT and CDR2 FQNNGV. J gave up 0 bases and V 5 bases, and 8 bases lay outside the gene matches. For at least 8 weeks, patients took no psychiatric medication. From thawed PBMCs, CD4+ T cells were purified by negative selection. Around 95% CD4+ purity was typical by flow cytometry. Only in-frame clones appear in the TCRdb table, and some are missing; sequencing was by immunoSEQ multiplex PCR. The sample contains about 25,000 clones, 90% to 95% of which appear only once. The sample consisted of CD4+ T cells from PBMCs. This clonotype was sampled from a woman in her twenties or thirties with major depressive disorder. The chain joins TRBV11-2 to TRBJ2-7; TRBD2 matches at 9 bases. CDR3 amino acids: CASSVLISGSSYEQYF. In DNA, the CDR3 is TGTGCCAGCAGCGTTCTGATTAGCGGGAGCTCCTACGAGCAGTACTTC.